These 10 T cell receptor beta chains share one sample of origin, sequenced in a study of CD8+ T cells in alopecia areata. Treatment described: oral pan-JAK inhibitor, 5-10 mg twice daily. RNA, once extracted, was reverse transcribed into cDNA for use as the sequencing template. The method was immunoSEQ multiplex PCR; TCRdb's version includes in-frame clones alone and lacks a portion of them. The sample records about 120,000 clones, around 60% being singletons. The sample here was CD4+ T cells sorted from blood, taken at week 4, from a patient treated with tofacitinib. The receptors derive from a human donor with alopecia areata.

This clone was picked up a small number of times. CDR3 sequence: CASSLPKSSYNEQFF. The CDR3 coding sequence is TGTGCCAGCAGCTTGCCGAAGAGCTCCTACAATGAGCAGTTCTTC. The chain is built from TRBV5-4 and TRBJ2-1; D unclear. Germline-derived CDR1 and CDR2 are SGHNT and YYREEE (reference sequence). This CDR3 is 15 amino acids long. The ends were cut back, 1 base at V and 0 bases at J, with 8 bases in the middle.

This rearrangement joins TRBV7-9 to TRBJ1-1; TRBD1 matches at 10 bases. The germline V gene encodes CDR1 SEHNR and CDR2 FQNEAQ (reference sequence). V was clipped by 3 bases and J by 2 bases; unmatched bases: 6. The CDR3 is 16 amino acids. CDR3 sequence: CASSFRTGGPNTEAFF. CDR3 DNA: TGTGCCAGCAGCTTTCGGACAGGGGGACCAAACACTGAAGCTTTCTTT.

The chain employs TRBV9 and TRBJ2-5; 9 positions agree with TRBD1. The ends lost 4 bases at V and 9 bases at J; junction bases unmatched: 13. Germline CDR1 and CDR2: SGDLS and YYNGEE. This CDR3 is 15 amino acids long. CDR3 in amino acids: CASSRTGEGFVPQYF. CDR3 sequence (DNA): TGTGCCAGCAGCAGGACAGGGGAAGGTTTCGTGCCCCAGTACTTC.

This rearrangement joins TRBV4-2 to TRBJ2-7; maybe TRBD2 (5 bases). CDR3 length: 14 residues. Trimming removed 4 bases from V and 6 bases from J, with 16 bases in between. Germline V gene sequence: CDR1 LGHNA, CDR2 YNFKEQ. CDR3 DNA sequence: TGTGCCAGCAGCCCAGACGGGAACCCCTTCGAGCAGTACTTC. It specifies CASSPDGNPFEQYF.

There are a few counts of this clone. The chain recombines TRBV5-6 with TRBJ2-3; no clear D. The CDR3 loop spans 18 amino acids. Germline V gene data show CDR1 as SGHDT and CDR2 as YYEEEE. V lost 1 base to trimming and J lost 1 base, with 19 bases between them. CDR3 sequence: CASSLLATALEGTDTQYF. In DNA form, the CDR3 reads TGTGCCAGCAGCTTGCTTGCCACGGCCCTCGAGGGCACAGATACGCAGTATTTT.

This clone was detected a few times. V and J are TRBV5-1 and TRBJ2-2; D is undetermined. The CDR3 is made up of 13 amino acids. Trimming removed 2 bases from V and 5 bases from J, with 7 bases in between. Germline-derived CDR1 and CDR2 are SGHRS and YFSETQ. CDR3 in DNA: TGCGCCAGCAGCTTCGAAGGTACCGGGGAGCTGTTTTTT. Translating gives CASSFEGTGELFF. The full variable domain, with the rest looked up from reference TRBV5-1 and TRBJ2-2, is KAGVTQTPRYLIKTRGQQVTLSCSPISGHRSVSWYQQTPGQGLQFLFEYFSETQRNKGNFPGRFSGRQFSNSRSEMNVSTLELGDSALYLCASSFEGTGELFFGEGSRLTVL.

The chain carries TRBV5-4 and TRBJ2-5; TRBD2 aligns across 13 bases. The CDR3 contains 15 residues. CDR1 and CDR2 from the germline V gene are SGHNT and YYREEE (reference sequence). V was clipped by 3 bases and J by 3 bases; unmatched bases: 2. CDR3 amino acids: CASSSGLAGEETQYF. CDR3 bases: TGTGCCAGCAGCTCCGGACTAGCGGGGGAAGAGACCCAGTACTTC. Full variable domain (missing parts from reference TRBV5-4 and TRBJ2-5): ETGVTQSPTHLIKTRGQQVTLRCSSQSGHNTVSWYQQALGQGPQFIFQYYREEENGRGNFPPRFSGLQFPNYSSELNVNALELDDSALYLCASSSGLAGEETQYFGPGTRLLVL.

Comments on this clone: A far larger clone is one base from this, pointing to a likely read error. This sequence joins TRBV5-1 and TRBJ2-3; D unresolved. This CDR3 is 15 amino acids long. V was cut by 4 bases and J by 1 base, with 13 bases left in between. Germline-derived CDR1 and CDR2 are SGHRS and YFSETQ. CDR3 nucleotides: TGCGCCAGCAGCCCCCGGAGAGAGGGCACAGATACGCAGTATTTT. Amino acids: CASSPRREGTDTQYF.

This chain uses TRBV5-1 with TRBJ2-5, with unresolved D. The CDR3 is made up of 14 amino acids. Germline V gives CDR1 SGHRS, CDR2 YFSETQ. V was pared by 4 bases and J by 5 bases, with 15 bases between. The CDR3 sequence: CASSPAERRETQYF. In nucleotides, the CDR3 is TGCGCCAGCAGCCCGGCCGAGCGACGGGAGACCCAGTACTTC.

CDR3 region: CAWSVPGASGNTIYF. The CDR3 region has the DNA TGTGCCTGGAGTGTACCAGGGGCCTCTGGAAACACCATATATTTT. This chain joins TRBV30 and TRBJ1-3; TRBD1 might be the D (6 bases). Germline loops: CDR1 GTSNPN, CDR2 SVGIG (reference sequence). V was cut by 0 bases and J by 0 bases, with 9 bases left in between. CDR3 length: 15 amino acids.